This section outlines one T cell receptor (beta chain) sequence together with its context. Its specificity is unknown. This entry is derived from a study of cytomegalovirus exposure and HLA in healthy donors. Study-wide context: Genotyping showed less than 85% of over 350 donors falling in the Caucasian-associated ancestry cluster.

Trimming took off 3 bases at V and 1 base at J, with 7 bases between the two ends. This CDR3 contains 15 residues. Germline values: CDR1 SGHTA, CDR2 FQGNSA. The primer mix had 60 Vbeta and 13 Jbeta primers. Sequencing was performed with immunoSEQ multiplex PCR; in TCRdb, only in-frame clones are kept and a portion is missing. Counted here are 100,000 to 150,000 clones, roughly 72% occurring once; the ten biggest clones make up 7.3%. Study results and limitations: Sequences of the TCR beta chain were said to predict the HLA-A and HLA-B alleles of most subjects accurately. In a later analysis, TCR beta V- and J-gene trimming was associated with a missense DCLRE1C variant. TRBV6-2, TRBV6-3 and some other V segments were unresolvable in 87-base-pair reads.

This clonotype was obtained from a male donor in good health and CMV-seronegative. The chain couples TRBV7-2 to TRBJ2-6; no clear D gene. The source material was PBMCs. The CDR3 loop is CASSLKASGANVLTF. CDR3 coding DNA: TGTGCCAGCAGCTTGAAAGCTTCTGGGGCCAACGTCCTGACTTTC.